One and the same sample provided the 14 T cell receptor beta chains below, sequenced in a study of shared clonotypes between healthy human individuals. Method: immunoSEQ multiplex PCR; TCRdb's copy keeps in-frame clones and lacks some. This table has about 2 million clones, around 95% appearing once. The specimen was naive CD4+ T cells sorted from blood. Indicated subset: CD45RA+ positively selected. These receptors originate from a young man in good health.

This chain uses TRBV10-3 with TRBJ1-1; the match to TRBD1 covers 7 bases. The ends lost 10 bases at V and 0 bases at J; junction bases unmatched: 8. Germline V CDR1 and CDR2: ENHRY, SYGVKD. CDR3 length: 14 amino acids. The CDR3 sequence: CATQKDRLNTEAFF. The CDR3 DNA reads TGTGCCACTCAGAAGGACAGGCTGAACACTGAAGCTTTCTTT.

Remarks on this clone: Other DNA variants within this sample encode the same CDR3. The chain links TRBV9 to TRBJ2-5; 8 nucleotides align to TRBD1. The CDR3 length is 14 residues. Germline V CDR1 and CDR2: SGDLS, YYNGEE. J gave up 5 bases and V 4 bases, and 7 bases lay outside the gene matches. The CDR3 protein is CASSPRTGTETQYF. The DNA for the CDR3 is TGTGCCAGCAGCCCCCGGACAGGGACGGAGACCCAGTACTTC.

This clone has only one observation. The V gene is TRBV6-6, the J gene TRBJ2-5, with TRBD2 identical over 10 bases. The CDR3 is made up of 15 amino acids. Germline V lookup: CDR1 MNHNY, CDR2 SVGAGI (reference sequence). V trimming: 2 bases; J trimming: 5 bases; junction bases outside the gene matches: 5. This chain's CDR3 is CASSYKREGRETQYF. CDR3 DNA sequence: TGTGCCAGCAGTTACAAGCGGGAGGGCCGGGAGACCCAGTACTTC.

Comment on this clone: Other nucleotide sequences from this sample produce the same CDR3. The chain is built from TRBV30 and TRBJ2-7; a weak D match, TRBD2 (6 bases). This CDR3 has 14 residues. V was shortened by 0 bases and J by 2 bases, with 11 bases between the two germline ends. Germline V lookup: CDR1 GTSNPN, CDR2 SVGIG (reference sequence). Here the CDR3 DNA reads TGTGCCTGGAGTGTCGGAGGGGCTGCCTACGAGCAGTACTTC. Protein product: CAWSVGGAAYEQYF.

Details on this clone: The sample has other DNA sequences that encode this CDR3 too. This chain connects TRBV9 to TRBJ2-7; a possible D gene is TRBD2 (6 bases). Germline CDR1 SGDLS, CDR2 YYNGEE. This CDR3 spans 13 amino acids. Trimming left V 4 bases short and J 3 bases short, with 11 bases between. In DNA form, the CDR3 reads TGTGCCAGCAGCCCCCATAGCGGCTACGAGCAGTACTTC. Translated, it gives CASSPHSGYEQYF.

The chain carries TRBV5-1 and TRBJ2-3; D might be TRBD1 (5 bases). Looked up from germline, CDR1 is SGHRS and CDR2 is YFSETQ. Trimming took off 6 bases at V and 0 bases at J, with 8 bases between the two ends. The CDR3 spans 13 residues. This CDR3 reads CASNRQSTDTQYF. CDR3 nucleotides: TGCGCCAGCAACCGACAGAGCACAGATACGCAGTATTTT.

This chain joins TRBV5-6 and TRBJ2-1; D perhaps matches TRBD2 (5 bases). CDR1 and CDR2 from the germline V gene are SGHDT and YYEEEE. Trimming shortened V by 4 bases and J by 0 bases, and 17 bases separated the two germline ends. The CDR3 has 17 amino acids. CDR3 nucleotide sequence: TGTGCCAGCAGCGGTGATTTGGGAGCGCTCTCCTACAATGAGCAGTTCTTC. This sequence encodes CASSGDLGALSYNEQFF. Using reference TRBV5-6 and TRBJ2-1 for the parts outside the CDR3, the full variable domain is DAGVTQSPTHLIKTRGQQVTLRCSPKSGHDTVSWYQQALGQGPQFIFQYYEEEERQRGNFPDRFSGHQFPNYSSELNVNALLLGDSALYLCASSGDLGALSYNEQFFGPGTRLTVL.

The V call is TRBV7-9, the J call TRBJ2-1, with TRBD2 identical over 12 bases. CDR3 length: 14 residues. Per the germline V gene, CDR1 is SEHNR and CDR2 is FQNEAQ (reference sequence). V trimming: 5 bases; J trimming: 15 bases; junction bases outside the gene matches: 11. The CDR3 protein is CASSTGTSGSQPFF. CDR3 bases: TGTGCCAGCAGCACCGGGACTAGCGGGTCCCAGCCGTTCTTC.

The J gene is TRBJ2-5, the V gene TRBV5-6; a weak D match, TRBD1 (6 bases). With 4 bases removed from V and 3 bases from J, the gap between germline ends came to 10 bases. The CDR3 is made up of 13 amino acids. Looked up from germline, CDR1 is SGHDT and CDR2 is YYEEEE. CDR3 in DNA: TGTGCCAGCAGCGCCGGACAGAAAGAGACCCAGTACTTC. It encodes CASSAGQKETQYF.

In this sample, this clone turned up once. J is TRBJ1-2 and V is TRBV10-3; D is unresolved. Germline CDR1 is ENHRY and CDR2 is SYGVKD. V was clipped by 0 bases and J by 4 bases, with 6 bases between them. This CDR3 spans 13 amino acids. The CDR3 DNA sequence: TGTGCCATCAGTGAGTCGAATGCCTATGGCTACACCTTC. Amino acids: CAISESNAYGYTF.

The rearrangement links TRBV6-5 to TRBJ2-7, with unresolved D. V was clipped by 4 bases and J by 6 bases, with 19 bases between them. The CDR3 has 15 amino acids. Germline V CDR1 and CDR2: MNHEY, SVGAGI. The CDR3 loop reads CASSSSPLLASEQYF. The CDR3 nucleotides read TGTGCCAGCAGTTCCAGCCCGTTGTTGGCCTCCGAGCAGTACTTC.

This clone was seen a single time. J is TRBJ1-1 and V is TRBV30; no reliable D call. Trimming cost V 1 base and J 6 bases, with 9 bases left between them. Germline CDR1 is GTSNPN and CDR2 is SVGIG (reference sequence). The CDR3 is 12 amino acids. CDR3 region: CAWSARGSEAFF. Here the CDR3 DNA reads TGTGCCTGGAGTGCCAGAGGGTCTGAAGCTTTCTTT. Drawing the rest from reference TRBV30 and TRBJ1-1, the complete variable domain is SQTIHQWPATLVQPVGSPLSLECTVEGTSNPNLYWYRQAAGRGLQLLFYSVGIGQISSEVPQNLSASRPQDRQFILSSKKLLLSDSGFYLCAWSARGSEAFFGQGTRLTVV.

The genes are TRBV18 and TRBJ1-1; D remains ambiguous. Deletions cut 4 bases from V and 4 bases from J, with 7 bases between. The CDR3 covers 12 residues. Looked up from germline, CDR1 is KGHSH and CDR2 is LQKENI. The CDR3 protein is CASSRVGTEAFF. CDR3 bases: TGTGCCAGCTCACGTGTGGGCACTGAAGCTTTCTTT.

The chain combines TRBV19 with TRBJ1-6; D unresolved. This CDR3 region has 13 residues. Trimming cost V 1 base and J 12 bases, with 10 bases left between them. Germline loops: CDR1 LNHDA, CDR2 SQIVND (reference sequence). Here the CDR3 reads CASSIARGGPLHF. In nucleotides, the CDR3 is TGTGCCAGTAGTATAGCTCGGGGTGGACCCCTCCACTTT.